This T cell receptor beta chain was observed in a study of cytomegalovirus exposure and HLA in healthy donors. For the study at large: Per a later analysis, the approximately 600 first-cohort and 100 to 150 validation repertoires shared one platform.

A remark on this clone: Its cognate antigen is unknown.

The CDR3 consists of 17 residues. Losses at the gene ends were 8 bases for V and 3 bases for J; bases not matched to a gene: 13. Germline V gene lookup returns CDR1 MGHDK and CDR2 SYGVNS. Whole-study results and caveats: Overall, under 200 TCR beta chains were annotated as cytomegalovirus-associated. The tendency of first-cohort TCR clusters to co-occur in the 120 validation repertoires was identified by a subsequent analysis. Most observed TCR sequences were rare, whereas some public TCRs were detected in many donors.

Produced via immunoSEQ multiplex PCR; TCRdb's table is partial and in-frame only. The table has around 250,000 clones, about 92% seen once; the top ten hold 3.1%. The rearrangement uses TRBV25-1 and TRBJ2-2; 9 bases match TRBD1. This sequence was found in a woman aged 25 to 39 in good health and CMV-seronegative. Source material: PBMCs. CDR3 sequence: CASRSPGQGLYTGELFF. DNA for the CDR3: TGTGCCAGCCGCTCACCGGGACAGGGACTTTACACCGGGGAGCTGTTTTTT.